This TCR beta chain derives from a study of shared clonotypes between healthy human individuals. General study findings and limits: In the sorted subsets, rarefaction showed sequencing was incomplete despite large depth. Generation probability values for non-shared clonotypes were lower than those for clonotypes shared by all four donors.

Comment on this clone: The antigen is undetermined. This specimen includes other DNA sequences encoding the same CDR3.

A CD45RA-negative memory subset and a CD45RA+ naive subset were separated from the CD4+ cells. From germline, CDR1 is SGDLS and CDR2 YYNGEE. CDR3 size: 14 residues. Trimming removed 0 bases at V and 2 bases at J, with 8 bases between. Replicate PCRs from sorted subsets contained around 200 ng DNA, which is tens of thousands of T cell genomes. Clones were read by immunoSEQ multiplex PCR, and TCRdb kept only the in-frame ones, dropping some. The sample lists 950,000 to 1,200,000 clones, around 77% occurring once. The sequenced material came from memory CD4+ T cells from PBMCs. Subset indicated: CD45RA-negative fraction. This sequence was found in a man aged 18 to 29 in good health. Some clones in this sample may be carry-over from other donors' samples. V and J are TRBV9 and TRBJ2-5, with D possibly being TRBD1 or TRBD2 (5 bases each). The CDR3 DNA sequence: TGTGCCAGCAGCGTAGGTGGGGGTCAAGAGACCCAGTACTTC. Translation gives CASSVGGGQETQYF.